These 27 T cell receptor beta chains were all obtained from the same sample, sequenced in a study of radiotherapy plus CTLA-4 blockade in lung cancer. The data were produced by immunoSEQ multiplex PCR, yet TCRdb's version contains in-frame clones alone and is incomplete. The table shows around 70,000 clones, with 60% to 80% occurring only once. The sequencing used peripheral blood, collected from a patient treated with radiotherapy plus ipilimumab. The receptors here all came from a human donor with non-small cell lung cancer whose response to radiotherapy plus ipilimumab could not be evaluated. Some clones in this sample may be carry-over from other donors' samples.

The chain has TRBV4-2 and TRBJ1-2; 7 bases agree with TRBD1. The V gene's germline CDR1 is LGHNA and CDR2 YNFKEQ. The CDR3 runs 18 residues. Trimming at V came to 3 bases and at J to 3 bases, leaving 16 bases not matched to a gene. CDR3: CASSQINRGTAGDYGYTF. The CDR3, as DNA: TGTGCCAGCAGCCAGATAAACCGGGGGACAGCCGGTGACTATGGCTACACCTTC.

V gene TRBV19 combines with J gene TRBJ1-5, with 7 bases identical to TRBD1. Germline CDR1 and CDR2: LNHDA and SQIVND (reference sequence). CDR3 length: 14 amino acids. V lost 7 bases and J lost 6; bases outside the gene matches: 9. CDR3 sequence: CASKGGQSPQPQHF. The CDR3 region has the DNA TGTGCCAGTAAAGGGGGACAGAGCCCTCAGCCCCAGCATTTT. The full variable domain, rest sourced from reference TRBV19 and TRBJ1-5, is DGGITQSPKYLFRKEGQNVTLSCEQNLNHDAMYWYRQDPGQGLRLIYYSQIVNDFQKGDIAEGYSVSREKKESFPLTVTSAQKNPTAFYLCASKGGQSPQPQHFGDGTRLSIL.

This rearrangement joins TRBV6-1 to TRBJ1-1; maybe TRBD1 (6 bases). From germline, CDR1 is MNHNS and CDR2 SASEGT. V was shortened by 6 bases and J by 2 bases, with 13 bases between the two germline ends. This CDR3 comprises 14 residues. CDR3 loop: CASRGQIINTEAFF. In DNA, the CDR3 is TGTGCCAGCAGGGGACAAATAATTAACACTGAAGCTTTCTTT.

The rearrangement uses TRBV19 and TRBJ2-7, with D perhaps matching TRBD1 (6 bases). CDR1 is LNHDA, CDR2 SQIVND, per germline (reference sequence). The V end lost 2 bases, the J end lost 3 bases, and 11 bases lay between the germline ends. This CDR3 has 14 residues. CDR3 nucleotide sequence: TGTGCCAGTAGTATAAGCAGGGGCGGCTACGAGCAGTACTTC. It is translated as CASSISRGGYEQYF.

This clone was counted once. Here the CDR3 reads CASSFRQGNSNQPQHF. Written as DNA, the CDR3 is TGTGCCAGTAGTTTCCGACAGGGGAATAGCAATCAGCCCCAGCATTTT. The chain recombines TRBV19 with TRBJ1-5, with TRBD1 matching over 8 bases. J was trimmed by 0 bases and V by 5 bases; bases with no gene match: 6. CDR1 is LNHDA and CDR2 is SQIVND in the germline V gene (reference sequence). The CDR3 is made up of 16 amino acids.

J is TRBJ2-7 and V is TRBV25-1, with D perhaps TRBD1 (6 bases). The V end was cut by 5 bases, the J end by 1 base, with 21 bases between. The CDR3 covers 17 residues. Germline loops: CDR1 MGHDK, CDR2 SYGVNS. The CDR3 is CASSSKWIRDTSYEQYF. CDR3 in DNA: TGTGCCAGCAGTTCGAAGTGGATCCGGGACACTTCCTACGAGCAGTACTTC.

V usage is TRBV7-9 and J usage is TRBJ1-1, with 8 positions matching TRBD1. The CDR3 consists of 14 residues. Germline CDR1 is SEHNR and CDR2 is FQNEAQ (reference sequence). Trimming at V came to 6 bases and at J to 5 bases, leaving 8 bases not matched to a gene. The CDR3 bases are TGTGCCAGCAGTAAAACAGGGGGTAGTACTGAAGCTTTCTTT. Translated, it gives CASSKTGGSTEAFF. The variable domain in full, completed from reference TRBV7-9 and TRBJ1-1, reads DTGVSQNPRHKITKRGQNVTFRCDPISEHNRLYWYRQTLGQGPEFLTYFQNEAQLEKSRLLSDRFSAERPKGSFSTLEIQRTEQGDSAMYLCASSKTGGSTEAFFGQGTRLTVV.

This sequence joins TRBV30 and TRBJ2-1; possible D gene TRBD1, 5 bases. This CDR3 has 13 amino acids. Germline-derived CDR1 and CDR2 are GTSNPN and SVGIG (reference sequence). With 2 bases removed from V and 8 bases from J, the gap between germline ends came to 13 bases. The CDR3: CAWSPRVLHEQFF. The DNA for the CDR3 is TGTGCCTGGAGTCCCAGGGTCCTCCATGAGCAGTTCTTC.

This clone was recorded only once. This rearrangement joins TRBV6-1 to TRBJ1-2; 7 bases map to TRBD1. The CDR3 contains 14 residues. Germline V gene data show CDR1 as MNHNS and CDR2 as SASEGT. V shed 3 bases and J 4 bases; nucleotides not matched to a gene: 5. The chain's CDR3 is CASSDRGISYGYTF. The DNA of the CDR3 is TGTGCCAGCAGTGACAGGGGGATCTCCTATGGCTACACCTTC.

This chain joins TRBV11-2 and TRBJ2-4; TRBD2 aligns across 7 bases. Germline V CDR1 and CDR2: SGHAT, FQNNGV. J gave up 9 bases and V 5 bases, and 10 bases lay outside the gene matches. The CDR3 runs 14 residues. The CDR3 bases are TGTGCCAGCAGCCCCTCGGGGGGTTCTAGCATTCAGTACTTC. Amino acid sequence: CASSPSGGSSIQYF.

The chain joins TRBV7-3 to TRBJ2-7, with 7 bases that match TRBD2. The J segment lost 0 bases and the V segment lost 5 bases, leaving 4 bases of the junction unmatched. This CDR3 is built from 14 residues. Per the germline V gene, CDR1 is SGHTA and CDR2 is FQGTGA. The CDR3: CASSDGGSSYEQYF. DNA of the CDR3: TGTGCCAGCAGCGACGGGGGGAGCTCCTACGAGCAGTACTTC.

This clone was observed a few times. CDR3 sequence reads: CASSWPSGQLNEKLFF. CDR3 sequence (DNA): TGTGCCAGCAGCTGGCCTTCGGGACAGCTTAATGAAAAACTGTTTTTT. V is TRBV7-9 and J is TRBJ1-4, with 7 nucleotides matching TRBD1. Germline assignment: CDR1 SEHNR and CDR2 FQNEAQ (reference sequence). V lost 4 bases, J lost 4 bases, and 9 bases stayed unmatched. This CDR3 comprises 16 residues.

V and J are TRBV2 and TRBJ2-3; weak D call: TRBD2 (6 bases). This CDR3 region has 16 residues. Trimming took off 6 bases at V and 2 bases at J, with 18 bases between the two ends. Germline V lookup: CDR1 SNHLY, CDR2 FYNNEI. The CDR3: CASSRAILADTDTQYF. In DNA form, the CDR3 reads TGTGCCAGCAGCCGGGCAATACTAGCCGACACAGATACGCAGTATTTT.

The chain links TRBV4-3 to TRBJ2-1, with D perhaps matching TRBD2 (6 bases). Trimming cost V 0 bases and J 9 bases, with 18 bases left between them. The CDR3 has 16 amino acids. Germline CDR1 and CDR2: LGHNA and YSLEER. The chain's CDR3 is CASSQDGRDVWSEQFF. The CDR3 nucleotides read TGCGCCAGCAGCCAAGATGGGCGGGACGTTTGGTCTGAGCAGTTCTTC.

The chain is built from TRBV7-2 and TRBJ2-7, with D tentatively TRBD2 (5 bases). The germline gives CDR1 SGHTA, CDR2 FQGNSA. This CDR3 has 15 amino acids. Between the trimmed V and J ends, which lost 1 base and 4 bases, there was a span of 14 bases. This CDR3 reads CASSLGDGGLYEQYF. CDR3 DNA: TGTGCCAGCAGCTTAGGAGACGGAGGACTGTACGAGCAGTACTTC.

The chain recombines TRBV19 with TRBJ2-3; 7 bases map to TRBD2. CDR1 is LNHDA, CDR2 SQIVND, per germline (reference sequence). The CDR3 runs 13 residues. J gave up 1 base and V 8 bases, and 3 bases lay outside the gene matches. In DNA form, the CDR3 reads TGTGCCAGTTCCGCGGGGGGCACAGATACGCAGTATTTT. This codes for CASSAGGTDTQYF.

The CDR3 sequence: CASSFRDSNTGELFF. CDR3 nucleotides: TGCGCCAGCAGCTTCCGGGACAGTAACACCGGGGAGCTGTTTTTT. The rearrangement uses TRBV5-1 and TRBJ2-2; 7 nucleotides line up with TRBD1. Germline values: CDR1 SGHRS, CDR2 YFSETQ. Trimming at V came to 2 bases and at J to 2 bases, leaving 3 bases not matched to a gene. This CDR3 is built from 15 residues.

Only one count was recorded for this clone. The chain recombines TRBV4-1 with TRBJ2-6, with D tentatively TRBD1 (5 bases). The CDR3 is 16 residues long. V was pared by 1 base and J by 2 bases, with 9 bases between. CDR1 is MGHRA and CDR2 is YSYEKL in the germline V gene. The CDR3 protein is CASSQVVGPGANVLTF. In DNA form, the CDR3 reads TGCGCCAGCAGCCAAGTAGTGGGGCCTGGGGCCAACGTCCTGACTTTC.

The V call is TRBV9, the J call TRBJ1-4; 10 nucleotides agree with TRBD1. The CDR3 is 17 residues long. Germline V gene lookup returns CDR1 SGDLS and CDR2 YYNGEE. V dropped 4 bases and J dropped 8; count of bases not matched to a gene: 14. The DNA of the CDR3 is TGTGCCAGCAGCCTGGGGGGAAGACAGGGGGCGGGCGAAAAACTGTTTTTT. Translation: CASSLGGRQGAGEKLFF.

The chain links TRBV5-4 to TRBJ1-2, with TRBD1 matching 10 bases. The V and J ends lost 5 bases and 4 bases, in that order; junction bases with no gene match: 14. The length of the CDR3 is 17 residues. The V gene's germline CDR1 is SGHNT and CDR2 YYREEE (reference sequence). The CDR3 DNA is TGTGCCAGCAGGGACCGGGACAGGGGAATCTCGGGCTATGGCTACACCTTC. It translates to CASRDRDRGISGYGYTF.

The chain has TRBV6-5 and TRBJ2-1; D perhaps matches TRBD2 (6 bases). The CDR3 covers 15 residues. Germline V gene lookup returns CDR1 MNHEY and CDR2 SVGAGI. The V gene lost 8 bases and the J gene lost 7 bases, with 21 bases spanning the gap. CDR3 nucleotides: TGTGCCAGCGGGTTCGGGGGTAGGGTAACGAATGAGCAGTTCTTC. Protein product: CASGFGGRVTNEQFF.

This clone was seen a single time. The chain recombines TRBV2 with TRBJ2-4; D is unclear. Trimming removed 3 bases from V and 0 bases from J, with 6 bases in between. Germline CDR1 and CDR2: SNHLY and FYNNEI. CDR3 length: 14 residues. CDR3 sequence: CASSDPGAKNIQYF. The CDR3 DNA follows: TGTGCCAGCAGTGATCCGGGAGCCAAAAACATTCAGTACTTC.

The V and J genes are TRBV15 and TRBJ2-7, with D maybe TRBD1 (7 bases). V lost 6 bases to trimming and J lost 3 bases, with 12 bases between them. Germline CDR1 and CDR2: LNHNV and YYDKDF (reference sequence). This CDR3 is built from 13 residues. The CDR3 DNA follows: TGTGCCACCAGGCAGGGGGGAGGCTACGAGCAGTACTTC. This encodes CATRQGGGYEQYF.

The genes are TRBV5-1 and TRBJ2-2; the match to TRBD1 covers 8 bases. The CDR3 has 15 residues. Germline CDR1 and CDR2: SGHRS and YFSETQ. The V and J ends lost 4 bases and 1 base, in that order; junction bases with no gene match: 3. CDR3 in DNA: TGCGCCAGCAGCGCCGGGACAGGGAACACCGGGGAGCTGTTTTTT. Translating it yields CASSAGTGNTGELFF.

The chain combines TRBV4-1 with TRBJ2-1; the D is unclear. The V gene lost 4 bases and the J gene lost 8 bases, with 12 bases spanning the gap. From germline, CDR1 is MGHRA and CDR2 YSYEKL. The CDR3 has 13 amino acids. CDR3 sequence: CASSPPSLYEQFF. CDR3 nucleotide sequence: TGCGCCAGCAGCCCCCCCTCTCTATATGAGCAGTTCTTC.

CDR3 in DNA: TGTGCCAGCAAGGAACAGGGGATGGTAGACTATGGCTACACCTTC. This gives the protein CASKEQGMVDYGYTF. The J gene is TRBJ1-2, the V gene TRBV6-5, with 7 bases matching TRBD1. Germline CDR1 MNHEY, CDR2 SVGAGI. The CDR3 is made up of 15 amino acids. V lost 7 bases, J lost 3 bases, and 11 bases stayed unmatched.

The chain has TRBV25-1 and TRBJ1-1; 7 bases map to TRBD1. V was clipped by 2 bases and J by 10 bases; unmatched bases: 19. This CDR3 has 17 amino acids. The germline V gene has CDR1 MGHDK and CDR2 SYGVNS. CDR3 region: CASSEPFTVGTERGAFF. CDR3 nucleotide sequence: TGTGCCAGCAGTGAACCCTTCACCGTGGGGACAGAAAGAGGAGCTTTCTTT.